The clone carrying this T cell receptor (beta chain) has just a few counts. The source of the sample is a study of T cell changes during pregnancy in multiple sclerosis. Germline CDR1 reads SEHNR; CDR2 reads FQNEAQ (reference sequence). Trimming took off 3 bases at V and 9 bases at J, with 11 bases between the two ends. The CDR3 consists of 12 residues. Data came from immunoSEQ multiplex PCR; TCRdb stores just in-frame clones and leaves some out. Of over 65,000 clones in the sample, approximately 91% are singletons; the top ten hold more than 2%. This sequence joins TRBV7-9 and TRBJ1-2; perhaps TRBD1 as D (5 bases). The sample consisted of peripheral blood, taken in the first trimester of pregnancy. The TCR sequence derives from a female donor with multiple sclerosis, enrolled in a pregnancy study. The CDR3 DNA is TGTGCCAGCAGCTTTGGCGGGGACCGCTACACCTTC. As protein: CASSFGGDRYTF. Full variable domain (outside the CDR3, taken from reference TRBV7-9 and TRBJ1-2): DTGVSQNPRHKITKRGQNVTFRCDPISEHNRLYWYRQTLGQGPEFLTYFQNEAQLEKSRLLSDRFSAERPKGSFSTLEIQRTEQGDSAMYLCASSFGGDRYTFGSGTRLTVV.